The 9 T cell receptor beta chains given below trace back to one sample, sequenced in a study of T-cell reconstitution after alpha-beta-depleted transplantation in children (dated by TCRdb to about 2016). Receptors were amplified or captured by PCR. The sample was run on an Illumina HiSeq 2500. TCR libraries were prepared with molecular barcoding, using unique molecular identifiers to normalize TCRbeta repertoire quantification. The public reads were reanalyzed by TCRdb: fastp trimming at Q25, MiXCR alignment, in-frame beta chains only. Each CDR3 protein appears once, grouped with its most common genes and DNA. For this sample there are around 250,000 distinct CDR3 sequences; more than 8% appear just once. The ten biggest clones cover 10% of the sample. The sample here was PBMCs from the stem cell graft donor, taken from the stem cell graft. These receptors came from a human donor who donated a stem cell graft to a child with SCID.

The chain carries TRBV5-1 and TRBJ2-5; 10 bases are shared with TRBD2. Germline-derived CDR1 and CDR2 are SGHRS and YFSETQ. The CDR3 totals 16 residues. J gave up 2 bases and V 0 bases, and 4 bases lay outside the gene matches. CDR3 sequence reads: CASSLEASGGQETQYF. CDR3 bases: TGCGCCAGCAGCTTGGAGGCTAGCGGGGGTCAAGAGACCCAGTACTTC.

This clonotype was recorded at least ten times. CDR3 DNA sequence: TGTGCCAGTAGTATAGCAGGGGGCGATACGCAGTATTTT. It yields the protein CASSIAGGDTQYF. V usage is TRBV19 and J usage is TRBJ2-3; 8 bases align to TRBD1. CDR1 is LNHDA and CDR2 is SQIVND in the germline V gene (reference sequence). The CDR3 is 13 residues long. V trimming: 1 base; J trimming: 6 bases; junction bases outside the gene matches: 0.

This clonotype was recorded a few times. CDR3 nucleotides: TGTGCCAGCAGCCGAGAAAGGACAGATACGCAGTATTTT. This sequence encodes CASSRERTDTQYF. J is TRBJ2-3 and V is TRBV3-1, with D uncertain. V lost 4 bases and J 3 bases, leaving 8 bases between the germline ends. The CDR3 covers 13 residues. In germline, CDR1 is LGHDT, CDR2 YNNKEL (reference sequence).

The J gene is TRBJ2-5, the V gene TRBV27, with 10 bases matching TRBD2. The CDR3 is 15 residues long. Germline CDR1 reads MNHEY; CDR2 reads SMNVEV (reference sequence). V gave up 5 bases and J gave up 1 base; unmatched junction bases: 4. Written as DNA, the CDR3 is TGTGCCAGCAGTCCCGGGACTAGCGTCCAAGAGACCCAGTACTTC. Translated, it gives CASSPGTSVQETQYF.

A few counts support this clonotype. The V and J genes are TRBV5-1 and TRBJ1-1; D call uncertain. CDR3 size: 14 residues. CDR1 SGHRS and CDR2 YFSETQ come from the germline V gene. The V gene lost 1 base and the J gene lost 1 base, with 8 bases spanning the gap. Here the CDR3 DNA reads TGCGCCAGCAGCTTGACTCGAGGGAACACTGAAGCTTTCTTT. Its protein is CASSLTRGNTEAFF.

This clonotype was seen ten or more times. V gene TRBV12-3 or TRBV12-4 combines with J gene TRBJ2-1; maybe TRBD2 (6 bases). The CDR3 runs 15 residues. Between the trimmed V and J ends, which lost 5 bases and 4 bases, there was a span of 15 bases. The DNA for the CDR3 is TGTGCCAGCAGTGAGACTAGGACGGGGTACAATGAGCAGTTCTTC. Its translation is CASSETRTGYNEQFF.

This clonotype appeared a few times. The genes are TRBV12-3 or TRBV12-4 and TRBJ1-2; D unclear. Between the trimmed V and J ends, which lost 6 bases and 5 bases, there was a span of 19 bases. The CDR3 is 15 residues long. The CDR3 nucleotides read TGTGCCAGCAGGCTGGGTTCCCGAGGGTCATATGGCTACACCTTC. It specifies CASRLGSRGSYGYTF.

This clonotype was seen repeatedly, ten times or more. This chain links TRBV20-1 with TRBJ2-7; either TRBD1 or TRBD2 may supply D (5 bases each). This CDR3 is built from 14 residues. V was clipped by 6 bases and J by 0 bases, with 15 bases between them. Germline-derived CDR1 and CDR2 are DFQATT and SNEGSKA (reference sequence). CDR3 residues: CSAEDGTDSYEQYF. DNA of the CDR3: TGCAGTGCCGAGGACGGGACGGACTCCTACGAGCAGTACTTC.

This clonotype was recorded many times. This CDR3 is CAISVGQNQPQHF. CDR3 nucleotide sequence: TGTGCCATCAGCGTGGGACAGAATCAGCCCCAGCATTTT. The chain joins TRBV10-3 to TRBJ1-5; 7 bases are shared with TRBD1. The J segment lost 4 bases and the V segment lost 6 bases, leaving 3 bases of the junction unmatched. The V gene's germline CDR1 is ENHRY and CDR2 SYGVKD. The CDR3 length is 13 residues.